A single sample gave rise to the 17 T cell receptor beta chains below, sequenced in a study of blood T cell repertoires in COVID-19. Sequenced by immunoSEQ multiplex PCR; TCRdb stores in-frame clones only, minus some. This sample has 95,000 to 150,000 clones, with 80% found just once. The source material was peripheral blood. The receptors here all came from a human donor in a cohort sampled during active COVID-19.

This sequence joins TRBV25-1 and TRBJ1-5, with 10 bases lining up with TRBD1. The CDR3 contains 15 residues. J lost 2 bases, V lost 4 bases, and 2 bases had no gene match. Germline CDR1 MGHDK, CDR2 SYGVNS. The CDR3 spells CASSGDRGGNQPQHF. In DNA form, the CDR3 reads TGTGCCAGCAGTGGGGACAGGGGCGGCAATCAGCCCCAGCATTTT.

V is TRBV6-5 and J is TRBJ1-1, with 9 positions matching TRBD1. Unmatched junction bases numbered 6, after V lost 8 bases and J lost 5 bases. This CDR3 region has 13 residues. Germline CDR1 is MNHEY and CDR2 is SVGAGI. The CDR3, as DNA: TGTGCCAGCCTTAACAGGGGGCATACTGAAGCTTTCTTT. Amino acids: CASLNRGHTEAFF.

This clone has a single count. J is TRBJ1-1 and V is TRBV4-2, with D unresolved. Germline V gene data show CDR1 as LGHNA and CDR2 as YNFKEQ. The CDR3 covers 15 residues. Trimming took off 4 bases at V and 0 bases at J, with 12 bases between the two ends. The CDR3 DNA reads as TGTGCCAGCAGCCGGGGAGTGGGATTGAACACTGAAGCTTTCTTT. Translation: CASSRGVGLNTEAFF.

The chain couples TRBV21-1 to TRBJ1-4; TRBD1 is taken as the D call from the table, unchecked against the DNA. TRBV21-1 is assigned pseudogene status. The CDR3 is 19 amino acids. CDR3 sequence reads: CASSRWRGRQGTTNEKLFF. CDR3 nucleotide sequence: TGTGCCAGCAGCCGGTGGCGGGGTCGACAGGGAACAACTAATGAAAAACTGTTTTTT.

The chain is built from TRBV2 and TRBJ1-6, with 7 bases matching TRBD1. CDR1 and CDR2 (germline): SNHLY, FYNNEI. The CDR3 contains 15 residues. J lost 6 bases, V lost 4 bases, and 6 bases had no gene match. The CDR3 region is CASSATGSGNSPLHF. The CDR3 DNA follows: TGTGCCAGCAGTGCGACAGGGAGTGGTAATTCACCCCTCCACTTT.

The chain couples TRBV5-1 to TRBJ1-2; D might be TRBD1 (6 bases). Germline lookup yields CDR1 SGHRS and CDR2 YFSETQ. The CDR3 sequence is 15 residues long. Trimming removed 0 bases from V and 7 bases from J, with 16 bases in between. The CDR3 reads CASSLGVDRIGGYTF. The CDR3 DNA follows: TGCGCCAGCAGCTTGGGGGTAGACAGGATCGGTGGCTACACCTTC. Full variable domain (remainder filled in from reference TRBV5-1 and TRBJ1-2): KAGVTQTPRYLIKTRGQQVTLSCSPISGHRSVSWYQQTPGQGLQFLFEYFSETQRNKGNFPGRFSGRQFSNSRSEMNVSTLELGDSALYLCASSLGVDRIGGYTFGSGTRLTVV.

The chain has TRBV9 and TRBJ2-6; possibly TRBD1 for D (5 bases). With 3 bases removed from V and 2 bases from J, the gap between germline ends came to 9 bases. The CDR3 length is 15 residues. Germline lookup yields CDR1 SGDLS and CDR2 YYNGEE. DNA for the CDR3: TGTGCCAGCAGCGCCAGGGCAGCTGGGGCCAACGTCCTGACTTTC. Amino acid sequence: CASSARAAGANVLTF. Supplemented by reference TRBV9 and TRBJ2-6, the full variable domain reads DSGVTQTPKHLITATGQRVTLRCSPRSGDLSVYWYQQSLDQGLQFLIQYYNGEERAKGNILERFSAQQFPDLHSELNLSSLELGDSALYFCASSARAAGANVLTFGAGSRLTVL.

This chain joins TRBV9 and TRBJ2-3; 11 nucleotides agree with TRBD2. V lost 0 bases to trimming and J lost 2 bases; unmatched junction nucleotides: 5. Per the germline V gene, CDR1 is SGDLS and CDR2 is YYNGEE. The CDR3 totals 17 residues. The CDR3 reads CASSVVSGGATTDTQYF. Here the CDR3 DNA reads TGTGCCAGCAGCGTAGTTAGCGGGGGGGCGACCACAGATACGCAGTATTTT.

V usage is TRBV6-4 and J usage is TRBJ1-2; the match to TRBD1 covers 7 bases. The CDR3 covers 13 residues. The J segment lost 4 bases and the V segment lost 9 bases, leaving 8 bases of the junction unmatched. Germline V CDR1 and CDR2: MRHNA, SNTAGT. The CDR3 reads CASAQTGIYGYTF. The CDR3 nucleotides read TGTGCCAGTGCTCAGACAGGGATCTATGGCTACACCTTC.

The chain recombines TRBV5-1 with TRBJ2-1, with 7 positions matching TRBD1. CDR3 length: 15 residues. The trim removed 4 bases at V and 2 bases at J, leaving 6 bases unmatched. Germline V lookup: CDR1 SGHRS, CDR2 YFSETQ. In DNA, the CDR3 is TGCGCCAGCAGCGGGGGACAGCGGACCTACAATGAGCAGTTCTTC. As protein: CASSGGQRTYNEQFF.

The V call is TRBV7-8, the J call TRBJ1-3; D is undetermined. With 1 base removed from V and 0 bases from J, the gap between germline ends came to 7 bases. CDR1 is SGHVS, CDR2 FQNEAQ, per germline. The CDR3 runs 15 residues. CDR3 in DNA: TGTGCCAGCAGCTTAGGGGCGAACTCTGGAAACACCATATATTTT. This gives the protein CASSLGANSGNTIYF.

J is TRBJ2-7 and V is TRBV14; D may be TRBD2 (6 bases). Germline lookup yields CDR1 SGHDN and CDR2 FVKESK. Trimming removed 2 bases from V and 0 bases from J, with 8 bases in between. The length of the CDR3 is 14 residues. The CDR3 reads CASSQTSLSYEQYF. The CDR3 nucleotides are TGTGCCAGCAGCCAAACTAGCCTCTCCTACGAGCAGTACTTC.

The V call is TRBV2, the J call TRBJ1-1, with 12 bases that match TRBD1. Germline V gene lookup returns CDR1 SNHLY and CDR2 FYNNEI. Trimming at V came to 8 bases and at J to 5 bases, leaving 9 bases not matched to a gene. The CDR3 loop spans 15 amino acids. In nucleotides, the CDR3 is TGTGCCAGCTCTCCGGGACAGGGGGCGCGGACTGAAGCTTTCTTT. This encodes CASSPGQGARTEAFF.

V is TRBV28 and J is TRBJ2-7, with 11 bases that match TRBD1. The J segment lost 5 bases and the V segment lost 4 bases, leaving 7 bases of the junction unmatched. The CDR3 runs to 15 residues. Germline values: CDR1 MDHEN, CDR2 SYDVKM. In DNA form, the CDR3 reads TGTGCCAGCAGTTGGGGGACAGGGGGTCAGAACGAGCAGTACTTC. Translated: CASSWGTGGQNEQYF.

This clone was observed a few times. The rearrangement joins TRBV28 to TRBJ2-7; D gene uncertain. This CDR3 region has 11 residues. V was shortened by 2 bases and J by 5 bases, with 4 bases between the two germline ends. Germline values: CDR1 MDHEN, CDR2 SYDVKM. Here the CDR3 DNA reads TGTGCCAGCAGTTTAGTCAACGAGCAGTACTTC. Translating it yields CASSLVNEQYF.

The gene calls are TRBV6-4 and TRBJ1-2, with a weak D call TRBD1 (5 bases). Trimming took 0 bases from V and 2 from J, leaving 13 bases between them. The CDR3 length is 16 residues. Per germline, CDR1 MRHNA and CDR2 SNTAGT. The CDR3 region is CASSDSSPGGNYGYTF. CDR3 DNA sequence: TGTGCCAGCAGTGACTCGAGTCCGGGGGGAAACTATGGCTACACCTTC.

This chain connects TRBV6-5 to TRBJ2-2; 9 nucleotides match TRBD1. The CDR3 runs to 14 residues. Germline loops: CDR1 MNHEY, CDR2 SVGAGI. Trimming at V came to 6 bases and at J to 5 bases, leaving 4 bases not matched to a gene. CDR3 in amino acids: CASRRQGVTGELFF. Written as DNA, the CDR3 is TGTGCCAGCAGGAGACAGGGGGTAACCGGGGAGCTGTTTTTT.